This TCR beta chain was obtained from a study of blood T cells in healthy people across ages. The CDR3 is 16 residues long. The V segment lost 1 base and the J segment 0 bases; nucleotides outside the gene matches: 3. A sample-barcoded 5' primer and a J-beta primer mix were used in a second PCR of roughly 7 to 12 cycles. Every cDNA molecule carried a tag from a template-switch adaptor bearing 12 random nucleotides. TCRdb re-analysed the 5' RACE reads in MiXCR, keeping a single row per CDR3 protein. The profile shows some 900,000 distinct CDR3 sequences, less than 35% of them singletons. Total RNA was extracted at no less than 6 micrograms per sample. This clonotype was counted ten times or more.

Source material: blood. This receptor was identified in an elderly woman in good health. The chain is built from TRBV12-3 or TRBV12-4 and TRBJ1-5; TRBD1 aligns across 7 bases. The CDR3 reads CASSLGTGFSNQPQHF. In DNA, the CDR3 is TGTGCCAGCAGTTTAGGGACAGGATTTAGCAATCAGCCCCAGCATTTT.